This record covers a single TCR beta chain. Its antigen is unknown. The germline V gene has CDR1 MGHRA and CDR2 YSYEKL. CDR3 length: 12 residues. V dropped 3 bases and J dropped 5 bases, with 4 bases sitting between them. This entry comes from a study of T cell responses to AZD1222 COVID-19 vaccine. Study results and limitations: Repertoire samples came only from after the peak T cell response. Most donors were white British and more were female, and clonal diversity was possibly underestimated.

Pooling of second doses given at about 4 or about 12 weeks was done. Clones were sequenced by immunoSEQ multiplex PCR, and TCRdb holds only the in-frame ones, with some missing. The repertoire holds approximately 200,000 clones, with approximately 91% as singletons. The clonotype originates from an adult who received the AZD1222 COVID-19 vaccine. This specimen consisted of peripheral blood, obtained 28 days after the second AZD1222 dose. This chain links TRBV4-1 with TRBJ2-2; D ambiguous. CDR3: CASSQGTGELFF. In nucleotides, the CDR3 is TGCGCCAGCAGCCAGGGGACCGGGGAGCTGTTTTTT.